This T cell receptor (beta chain) came from a study of blood T cell repertoires in COVID-19. Across the whole study: Samples taken during acute and convalescent COVID-19 were collected in the United States, Italy and Spain. The analysed material was cDNA or gDNA that came from T cells, B-cell-depleted T cells, or PBMCs.

V was clipped by 4 bases and J by 9 bases; unmatched bases: 3. In germline, CDR1 is SGHNT, CDR2 YENEEA. CDR3 size: 13 residues. This table comes from immunoSEQ multiplex PCR, and its TCRdb copy is limited to in-frame clones, with some not included. In the table there are some 350,000 clones, more than 75% of which are singletons. This TCR was sampled from a woman aged 25 to 45 who had recovered from COVID-19. The chain recombines TRBV11-3 with TRBJ2-1, with 10 positions matching TRBD2. Sequencing input: PBMCs or T cells enriched from blood (not recorded which). This CDR3 is CASSSLAGVEQFF. CDR3 sequence (DNA): TGTGCCAGCAGCTCCCTAGCGGGGGTTGAGCAGTTCTTC.